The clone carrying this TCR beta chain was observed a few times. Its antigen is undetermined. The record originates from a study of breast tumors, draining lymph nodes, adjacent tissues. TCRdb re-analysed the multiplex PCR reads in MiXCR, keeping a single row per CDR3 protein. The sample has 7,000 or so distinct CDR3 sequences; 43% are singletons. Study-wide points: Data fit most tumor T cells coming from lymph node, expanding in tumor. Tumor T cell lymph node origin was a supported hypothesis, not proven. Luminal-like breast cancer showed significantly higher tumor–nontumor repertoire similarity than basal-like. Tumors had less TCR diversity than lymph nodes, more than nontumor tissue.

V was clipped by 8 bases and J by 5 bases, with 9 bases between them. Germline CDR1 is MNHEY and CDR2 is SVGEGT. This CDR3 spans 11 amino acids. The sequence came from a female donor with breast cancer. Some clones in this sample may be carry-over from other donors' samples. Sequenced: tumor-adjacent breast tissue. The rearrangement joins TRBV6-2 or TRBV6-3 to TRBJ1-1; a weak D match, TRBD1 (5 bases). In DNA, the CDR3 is TGTGCCAGCCGGTGGGGGACTGAAGCTTTCTTT. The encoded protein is CASRWGTEAFF.